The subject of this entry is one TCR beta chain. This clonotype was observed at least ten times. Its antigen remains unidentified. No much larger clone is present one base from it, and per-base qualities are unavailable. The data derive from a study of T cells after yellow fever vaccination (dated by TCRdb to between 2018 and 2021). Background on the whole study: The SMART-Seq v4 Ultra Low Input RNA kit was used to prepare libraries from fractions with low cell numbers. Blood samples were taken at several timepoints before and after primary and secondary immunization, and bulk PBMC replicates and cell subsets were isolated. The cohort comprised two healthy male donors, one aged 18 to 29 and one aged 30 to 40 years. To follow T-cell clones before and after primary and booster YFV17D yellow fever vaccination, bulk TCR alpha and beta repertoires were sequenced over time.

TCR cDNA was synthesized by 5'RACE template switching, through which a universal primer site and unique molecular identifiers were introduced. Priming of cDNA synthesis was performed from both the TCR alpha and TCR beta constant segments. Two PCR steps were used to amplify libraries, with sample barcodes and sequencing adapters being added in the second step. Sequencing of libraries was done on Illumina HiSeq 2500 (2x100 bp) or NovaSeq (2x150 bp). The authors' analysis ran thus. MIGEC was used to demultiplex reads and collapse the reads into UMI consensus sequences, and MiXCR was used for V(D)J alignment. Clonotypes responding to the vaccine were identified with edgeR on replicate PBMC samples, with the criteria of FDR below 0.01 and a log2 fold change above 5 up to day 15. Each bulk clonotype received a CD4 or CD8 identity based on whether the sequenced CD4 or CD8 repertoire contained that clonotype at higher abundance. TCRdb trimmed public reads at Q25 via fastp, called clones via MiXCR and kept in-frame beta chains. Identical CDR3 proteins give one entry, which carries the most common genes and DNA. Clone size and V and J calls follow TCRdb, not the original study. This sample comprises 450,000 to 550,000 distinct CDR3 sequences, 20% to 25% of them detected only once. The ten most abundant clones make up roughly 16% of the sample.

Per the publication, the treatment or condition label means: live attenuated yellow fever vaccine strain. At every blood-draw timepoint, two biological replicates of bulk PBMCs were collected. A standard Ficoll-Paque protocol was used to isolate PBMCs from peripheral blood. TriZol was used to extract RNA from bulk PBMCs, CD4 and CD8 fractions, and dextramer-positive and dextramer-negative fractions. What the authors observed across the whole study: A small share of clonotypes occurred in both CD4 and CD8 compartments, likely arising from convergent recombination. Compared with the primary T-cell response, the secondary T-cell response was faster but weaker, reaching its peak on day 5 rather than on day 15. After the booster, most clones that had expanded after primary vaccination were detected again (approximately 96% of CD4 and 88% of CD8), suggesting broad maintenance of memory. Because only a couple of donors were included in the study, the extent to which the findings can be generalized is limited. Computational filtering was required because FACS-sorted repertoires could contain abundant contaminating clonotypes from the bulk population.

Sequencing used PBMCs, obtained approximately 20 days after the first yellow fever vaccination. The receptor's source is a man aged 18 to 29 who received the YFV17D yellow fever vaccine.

The CDR3 region reads CASSFPELNGYTF. Read as DNA, the sequence is TGTGCCAGCAGCTTCCCGGAACTCAATGGCTACACCTTC. The sequence links TRBV7-3 to TRBJ1-2, with the D gene call left open. CDR1 and CDR2 are drawn from the germline V gene: SGHTA, FQGTGA. Trimming at the junction amounts to 3 bases on V and 6 bases on J, and the germline ends lie 11 bases apart. The CDR3 numbers 13 residues from cysteine through phenylalanine. Here the CDR3 DNA is all that survives: 39 bases in frame from base 1.